The present TCR beta chain was sequenced within a study of T cells after yellow fever vaccination. The CDR3 runs to 13 residues. Germline lookup yields CDR1 MNHEY and CDR2 SMNVEV (reference sequence). Via MiXCR, TCRdb re-called the 5' RACE reads, giving one row per CDR3 protein. Of more than 450,000 distinct CDR3 sequences in the sample, around a fifth are singletons; the top ten hold around 16%. A note on this clonotype: An end of the junction does not agree with germline; a read error may underlie this.

This material consisted of PBMCs, taken 21 days after the first yellow fever vaccination. The receptor was derived from a man in his late teens or twenties who received the YFV17D yellow fever vaccine. V and J are TRBV27 and TRBJ1-5; 7 nucleotides align to TRBD1. In nucleotides, the CDR3 is TGTGCCAGCAGTTACAGGGGTGGCCAGCCCCAGCAATTT. Encoded protein: CASSYRGGQPQQF.